One sample yielded the 4 T cell receptor beta chains listed below, sequenced in a study of blood T cell repertoires in COVID-19 (dated by TCRdb to 2019 to 2021). Receptor amplification or capture employed the immunoSEQ multiplex PCR assay. In its TCRdb copy, this immuneACCESS table keeps in-frame sequences only and misses some clones. Where compared with another copy, unresolved V genes explain less than half of these, and the others have no known cause. The sample table lists about 110,000 clones, about 75% of them with a count of one. The ten largest make up just under 20% of the sample. Sequenced input: peripheral blood. Source of these receptors: a woman in her 70s with acute or convalescent COVID-19.

V gene TRBV11-3 combines with J gene TRBJ2-3; 7 bases fit TRBD1. Germline CDR1 and CDR2: SGHNT and YENEEA. V was pared by 5 bases and J by 4 bases, with 6 bases of the junction left unmatched. The CDR3 loop spans 14 amino acids. The CDR3 coding sequence is TGTGCCAGCAGCCGGGGACAGTCGGCAGATACGCAGTATTTT. Its translation is CASSRGQSADTQYF.

The chain carries TRBV28 and TRBJ1-2; the match to TRBD1 covers 7 bases. With V trimmed by 5 bases and J by 5 bases, 8 bases remained unmatched. Looked up from germline, CDR1 is MDHEN and CDR2 is SYDVKM. The CDR3 covers 14 residues. The CDR3 spells CASSGGTVPYGYTF. The CDR3 DNA follows: TGTGCCAGCAGTGGAGGGACAGTCCCTTATGGCTACACCTTC.

The V gene is TRBV6-4, the J gene TRBJ2-1, with 11 bases lining up with TRBD2. The CDR3 spans 15 residues. Germline loops: CDR1 MRHNA, CDR2 SNTAGT. Trimming took 0 bases from V and 6 from J; bases not matched to a gene: 1. The CDR3 region has the DNA TGTGCCAGCAGTGACTCTAGCGGGGGGGCCAATGAGCAGTTCTTC. Protein: CASSDSSGGANEQFF.

In its sample, this clone was seen once. The J gene is TRBJ1-5, the V gene TRBV12-1. TRBV12-1 is classified as a pseudogene. The CDR3 totals 15 residues. The CDR3: CASSFKGEWNQPQHF. As DNA, the CDR3 is TGTGCCAGCAGCTTTAAGGGAGAATGGAATCAGCCCCAGCATTTT.